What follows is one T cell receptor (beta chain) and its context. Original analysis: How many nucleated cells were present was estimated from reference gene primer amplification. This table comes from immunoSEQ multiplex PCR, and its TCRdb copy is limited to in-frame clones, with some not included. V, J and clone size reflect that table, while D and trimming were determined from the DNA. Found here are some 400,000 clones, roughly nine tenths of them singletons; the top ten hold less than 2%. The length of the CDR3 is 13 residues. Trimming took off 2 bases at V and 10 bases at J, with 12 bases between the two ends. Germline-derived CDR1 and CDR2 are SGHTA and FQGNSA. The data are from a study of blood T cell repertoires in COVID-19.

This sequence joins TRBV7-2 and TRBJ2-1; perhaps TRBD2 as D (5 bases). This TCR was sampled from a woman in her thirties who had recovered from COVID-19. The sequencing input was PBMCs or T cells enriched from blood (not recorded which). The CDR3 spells CASSLMASTEQFF. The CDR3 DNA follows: TGTGCCAGCAGCTTAATGGCTAGCACAGAGCAGTTCTTC.